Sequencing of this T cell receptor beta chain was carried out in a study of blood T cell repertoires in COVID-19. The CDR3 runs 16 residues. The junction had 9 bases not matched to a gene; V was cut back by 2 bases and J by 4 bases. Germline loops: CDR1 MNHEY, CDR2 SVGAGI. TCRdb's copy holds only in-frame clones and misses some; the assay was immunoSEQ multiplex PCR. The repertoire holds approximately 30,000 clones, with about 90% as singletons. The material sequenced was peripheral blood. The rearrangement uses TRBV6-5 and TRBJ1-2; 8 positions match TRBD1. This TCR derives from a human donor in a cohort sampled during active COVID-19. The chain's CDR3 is CASSYDRTGRVYGYTF. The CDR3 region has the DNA TGTGCCAGCAGTTACGATCGGACAGGGCGGGTCTATGGCTACACCTTC.